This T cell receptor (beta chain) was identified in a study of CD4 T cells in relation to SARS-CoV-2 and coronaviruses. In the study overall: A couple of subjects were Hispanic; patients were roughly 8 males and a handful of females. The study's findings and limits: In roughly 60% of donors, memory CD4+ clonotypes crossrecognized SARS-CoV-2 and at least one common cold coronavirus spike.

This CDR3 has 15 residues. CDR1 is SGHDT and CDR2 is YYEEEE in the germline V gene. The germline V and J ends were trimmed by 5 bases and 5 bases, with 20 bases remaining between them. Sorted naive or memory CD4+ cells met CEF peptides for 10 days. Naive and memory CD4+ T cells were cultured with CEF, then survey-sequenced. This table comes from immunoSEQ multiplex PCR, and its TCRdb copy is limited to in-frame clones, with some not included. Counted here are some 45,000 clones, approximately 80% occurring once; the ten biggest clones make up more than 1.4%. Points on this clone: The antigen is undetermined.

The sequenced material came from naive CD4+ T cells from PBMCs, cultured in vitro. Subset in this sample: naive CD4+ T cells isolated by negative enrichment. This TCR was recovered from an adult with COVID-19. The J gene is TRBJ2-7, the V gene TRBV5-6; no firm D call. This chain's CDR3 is CASRLRTVPSNEQYF. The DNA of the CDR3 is TGTGCCAGCAGACTCCGGACGGTGCCCTCGAACGAGCAGTACTTC.